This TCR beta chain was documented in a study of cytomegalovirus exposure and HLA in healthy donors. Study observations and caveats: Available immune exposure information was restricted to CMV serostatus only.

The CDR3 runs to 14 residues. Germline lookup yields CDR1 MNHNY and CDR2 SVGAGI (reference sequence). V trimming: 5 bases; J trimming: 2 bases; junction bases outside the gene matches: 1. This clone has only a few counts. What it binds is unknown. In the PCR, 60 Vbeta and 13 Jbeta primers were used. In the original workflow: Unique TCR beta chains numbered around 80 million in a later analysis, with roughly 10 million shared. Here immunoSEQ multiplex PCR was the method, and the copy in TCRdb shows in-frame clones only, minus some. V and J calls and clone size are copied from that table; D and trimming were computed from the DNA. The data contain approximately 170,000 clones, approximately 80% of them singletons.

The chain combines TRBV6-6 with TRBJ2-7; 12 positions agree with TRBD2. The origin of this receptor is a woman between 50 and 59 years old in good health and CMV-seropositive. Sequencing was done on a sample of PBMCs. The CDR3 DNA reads TGTGCCAGCAGTACTAGCGGGGGGACCTACGAGCAGTACTTC. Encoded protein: CASSTSGGTYEQYF.